Listed below are T cell receptor beta chains from one sample, sequenced in a study of cytomegalovirus exposure and HLA in healthy donors. The table came from immunoSEQ multiplex PCR; TCRdb's copy has only in-frame clones and leaves some out. The data show about 120,000 clones, about 91% seen once. The specimen sequenced was PBMCs. The source is a young man in good health and CMV-seronegative. Both conserved end residues are part of each CDR3. D genes are given only for firm matches. Some rows have no size entry. The others give once, few or many, or a class for an expanded clone.

clone_size	v_call	j_call	d_call	cdr3_aa	cdr3_nt
.	TRBV7-9	TRBJ2-7	.	CASSLEGGTDEQYF	TGTGCCAGCAGCTTAGAAGGGGGAACAGACGAGCAGTACTTC
.	TRBV4-3	TRBJ2-7	TRBD1	CASSQDRDSYSYEQYF	TGCGCCAGCAGCCAAGATAGGGACAGTTACTCCTACGAGCAGTACTTC
few	TRBV27	TRBJ1-1	.	CASRSNAGAFF	TGTGCCAGCAGATCAAACGCGGGAGCTTTCTTT
.	TRBV28	TRBJ1-4	.	CASSFRGEFPEKLFF	TGTGCCAGCAGTTTTCGGGGAGAGTTCCCTGAAAAACTGTTTTTT
.	TRBV28	TRBJ2-3	TRBD2	CASSERGGSTDTQYF	TGTGCCAGCAGTGAGCGGGGTGGGAGCACAGATACGCAGTATTTT
.	TRBV15	TRBJ2-3	.	CATSSRGLATDTQYF	TGTGCCACCAGCAGTAGGGGGCTAGCGACAGATACGCAGTATTTT
.	TRBV19	TRBJ1-5	TRBD1	CASSLASLQGGSNQPQHF	TGTGCCAGTAGTCTCGCTTCCCTCCAGGGGGGTAGCAATCAGCCCCAGCATTTT
once	TRBV27	TRBJ2-7	.	CASSGASGNYEQYF	TGTGCCAGCAGTGGAGCCAGCGGAAACTACGAGCAGTACTTC
.	TRBV5-1	TRBJ2-2	TRBD2	CASSLEREFTGELFF	TGCGCCAGCAGCTTGGAGCGGGAGTTCACCGGGGAGCTGTTTTTT
.	TRBV14	TRBJ1-2	.	CASSQLQAFYGYTF	TGTGCCAGCAGCCAACTTCAGGCCTTTTATGGCTACACCTTC
.	TRBV4-1	TRBJ2-1	TRBD2	CASSQVGGFYGSEQFF	TGCGCCAGCAGCCAAGTCGGGGGGTTCTATGGGAGTGAGCAGTTCTTC
.	TRBV27	TRBJ2-1	TRBD2	CASSSNSGGAQEQFF	TGTGCCAGCAGTTCCAATAGCGGGGGGGCACAGGAGCAGTTCTTC
few	TRBV6-5	TRBJ1-6	.	CASARVVDSPLHF	TGTGCCAGCGCCCGGGTCGTCGATTCACCCCTCCACTTT
.	TRBV28	TRBJ2-7	TRBD1	CASSFSLQGLTYEQYF	TGTGCCAGCAGTTTCAGTTTACAGGGGCTTACCTACGAGCAGTACTTC
.	TRBV7-6	TRBJ2-7	TRBD1	CASSLDPLMDRVDYEQYF	TGTGCCAGCAGCTTAGATCCTCTAATGGACAGGGTAGACTACGAGCAGTACTTC
.	TRBV6-6	TRBJ2-7	.	CASSSLGKNEQYF	TGTGCCAGCAGTTCACTGGGCAAAAACGAGCAGTACTTC